Each of the 7 T cell receptor beta chains below was sequenced from the same sample in a study of CD8 T cells in ankylosing spondylitis. TCRdb used MiXCR to reprocess the 5' RACE reads, holding one entry per CDR3 protein. The data hold 650,000 to 800,000 distinct CDR3 sequences, with roughly 19% observed a single time. For these TCRs, the target antigens are not known. Findings and limits, study-wide: One TCR beta motif, made up of eight or nine highly homologous variants, appeared characteristic of ankylosing spondylitis blood.

Sequenced: blood, either unsorted or a sorted T cell fraction (not recorded which). The receptors derive from a male donor with ankylosing spondylitis.

This clonotype has only a few counts. V gene TRBV2 combines with J gene TRBJ2-7; no reliable D call. Germline V CDR1 and CDR2: SNHLY, FYNNEI. Between the trimmed V and J ends, which lost 1 base and 3 bases, there was a span of 7 bases. The CDR3 spans 13 residues. CDR3 DNA sequence: TGTGCCAGCAGTGAAGTCAACGACTACGAGCAGTACTTC. Protein: CASSEVNDYEQYF.

In its sample, this clonotype was seen a few times. This chain links TRBV20-1 with TRBJ1-6; 8 nucleotides line up with TRBD1. Germline V lookup: CDR1 DFQATT, CDR2 SNEGSKA (reference sequence). The CDR3 is made up of 16 amino acids. The trim removed 5 bases at V and 6 bases at J, leaving 12 bases unmatched. Written as DNA, the CDR3 is TGCAGTGCTGCCCTTAGGGGGGGACAGGTTAATTCACCCCTCCACTTT. Protein product: CSAALRGGQVNSPLHF.

J is TRBJ1-5 and V is TRBV15, with unresolved D. Per the germline V gene, CDR1 is LNHNV and CDR2 is YYDKDF (reference sequence). The CDR3 length is 13 residues. V was clipped by 11 bases and J by 0 bases, with 11 bases between them. CDR3 protein: CAASGDSNQPQHF. CDR3 coding DNA: TGTGCCGCCTCGGGAGATAGCAATCAGCCCCAGCATTTT.

V gene TRBV5-5 combines with J gene TRBJ2-5; 9 positions match TRBD1. From germline, CDR1 is SGHKS and CDR2 YYEKEE (reference sequence). V trimming: 3 bases; J trimming: 3 bases; junction bases outside the gene matches: 3. This CDR3 is 14 amino acids long. Here the CDR3 reads CASSSRTGEETQYF. The CDR3 coding sequence is TGTGCCAGCAGCTCGCGGACAGGGGAAGAGACCCAGTACTTC.

The chain carries TRBV6-5 and TRBJ2-7; the D gene is possibly TRBD1 (5 bases). The CDR3 has 14 residues. Per germline, CDR1 MNHEY and CDR2 SVGAGI. V gave up 2 bases and J gave up 7 bases, with 15 bases separating them. The CDR3 reads CASSYAGMISEQYF. Written as DNA, the CDR3 is TGTGCCAGCAGTTACGCAGGGATGATTAGTGAGCAGTACTTC.

The chain has TRBV12-3 or TRBV12-4 and TRBJ1-5, with 9 bases that match TRBD1. The CDR3 is 15 amino acids. Trimming took 3 bases from V and 4 from J; bases not matched to a gene: 4. The CDR3 protein is CASSFGDRGNQPQHF. CDR3 nucleotide sequence: TGTGCCAGCAGTTTTGGTGACAGGGGGAATCAGCCCCAGCATTTT.

J is TRBJ2-6 and V is TRBV28; D is undetermined. The CDR3 loop spans 13 amino acids. The V and J ends lost 7 bases and 7 bases respectively, with 11 bases between them. The germline V gene has CDR1 MDHEN and CDR2 SYDVKM. The CDR3 DNA reads TGTGCCAGCACCGGACCAGGAGCCAACGTCCTGACTTTC. This gives the protein CASTGPGANVLTF.